Below are 24 T cell receptor beta chains sequenced from a single sample in a study of T cells in Graves' hyperthyroidism and ophthalmopathy. Researchers amplified the TCR beta CDR3 regions from RNA transcripts. RT-PCR in the first round (using the HTBI primer set) targeted the TCR CDR3. TCRdb re-called the multiplex PCR reads with MiXCR, one entry per CDR3 protein. The table lists approximately 400,000 distinct CDR3 sequences, roughly 13% of them singletons. Sequenced: blood. Receptor source: a man aged 30 to 45 with Graves' hyperthyroidism that later progressed to Graves' ophthalmopathy.

This sequence joins TRBV13 and TRBJ2-3; D gene uncertain. V was pared by 3 bases and J by 0 bases, with 22 bases between. Germline V gene sequence: CDR1 PRHDT, CDR2 FYEKMQ (reference sequence). This CDR3 region has 19 residues. CDR3 in DNA: TGTGCCAGCAGCTTCCCCTCCTCGGACCGGGTCACTAGCACAGATACGCAGTATTTT. This sequence encodes CASSFPSSDRVTSTDTQYF. The whole variable domain, filled in from reference TRBV13 and TRBJ2-3, reads AAGVIQSPRHLIKEKRETATLKCYPIPRHDTVYWYQQGPGQDPQFLISFYEKMQSDKGSIPDRFSAQQFSDYHSELNMSSLELGDSALYFCASSFPSSDRVTSTDTQYFGPGTRLTVL.

The chain links TRBV5-1 to TRBJ2-6; 7 bases are shared with TRBD1. V dropped 1 base and J dropped 4; count of bases not matched to a gene: 2. Looked up from germline, CDR1 is SGHRS and CDR2 is YFSETQ. The CDR3 is 15 amino acids. The CDR3 nucleotides are TGCGCCAGCAGCTTGAGGGGGCAGGGGGCCAACGTCCTGACTTTC. Its protein is CASSLRGQGANVLTF.

This clonotype was picked up many times. This chain links TRBV28 with TRBJ2-1; TRBD1 matches 8 bases. Germline V gene lookup returns CDR1 MDHEN and CDR2 SYDVKM. There are 14 residues in the CDR3. V dropped 3 bases and J dropped 8; count of bases not matched to a gene: 6. CDR3 loop: CASSFLDRGHEQFF. The CDR3 DNA reads TGTGCCAGCAGTTTCCTCGACAGGGGACATGAGCAGTTCTTC.

The sample holds a few counts of this clonotype. The rearrangement links TRBV13 to TRBJ2-5; 10 bases agree with TRBD2. Germline V gene data show CDR1 as PRHDT and CDR2 as FYEKMQ (reference sequence). The CDR3 contains 15 residues. V dropped 5 bases and J dropped 2; count of bases not matched to a gene: 5. This CDR3 is CASSNERGGQETQYF. The CDR3 DNA reads as TGTGCCAGCAGCAACGAGCGGGGGGGTCAAGAGACCCAGTACTTC. Together with reference TRBV13 and TRBJ2-5, the CDR3 gives the full variable domain: AAGVIQSPRHLIKEKRETATLKCYPIPRHDTVYWYQQGPGQDPQFLISFYEKMQSDKGSIPDRFSAQQFSDYHSELNMSSLELGDSALYFCASSNERGGQETQYFGPGTRLLVL.

This clonotype was detected only a few times. The chain combines TRBV6-1 with TRBJ1-1; maybe TRBD1 (5 bases). Germline CDR1 is MNHNS and CDR2 is SASEGT. The V gene lost 5 bases and the J gene lost 5 bases, with 15 bases spanning the gap. CDR3 length: 14 residues. The CDR3 spells CASSTHLGGTEAFF. In DNA, the CDR3 is TGTGCCAGCAGTACACACCTCGGGGGGACTGAAGCTTTCTTT.

The chain joins TRBV28 to TRBJ2-3; TRBD1 matches 7 bases. Germline V gives CDR1 MDHEN, CDR2 SYDVKM. The CDR3 sequence is 17 residues long. The V and J ends lost 1 base and 4 bases, in that order; junction bases with no gene match: 11. The CDR3 bases are TGTGCCAGCAGTTTATCCGGACAGGCAGGGGGAGCAGATACGCAGTATTTT. Translating gives CASSLSGQAGGADTQYF.

There are a few counts of this clonotype. The chain uses TRBV7-2 and TRBJ2-1, with D perhaps TRBD2 (6 bases). V gave up 5 bases and J gave up 10 bases, with 18 bases separating them. The germline V gene encodes CDR1 SGHTA and CDR2 FQGNSA. The CDR3 runs to 14 residues. For the CDR3, the DNA is TGTGCCAGCAGCCCCTACCAACTAGCACGGGAGCAGTTCTTC. This translates into CASSPYQLAREQFF.

The V call is TRBV9, the J call TRBJ1-5, with a tentative D call TRBD1 (5 bases). V lost 0 bases, J lost 4 bases, and 23 bases lay in between. The length of the CDR3 is 19 residues. Germline CDR1 reads SGDLS; CDR2 reads YYNGEE. CDR3 protein: CASSVVPWDPFSLNQPQHF. The CDR3 nucleotides read TGTGCCAGCAGCGTAGTGCCTTGGGACCCGTTTTCCCTTAATCAGCCCCAGCATTTT. The variable domain in full, with the rest retrieved from reference TRBV9 and TRBJ1-5, is DSGVTQTPKHLITATGQRVTLRCSPRSGDLSVYWYQQSLDQGLQFLIQYYNGEERAKGNILERFSAQQFPDLHSELNLSSLELGDSALYFCASSVVPWDPFSLNQPQHFGDGTRLSIL.

This clonotype was seen ten or more times. The chain is built from TRBV7-9 and TRBJ2-5; D assignment may be TRBD1 or TRBD2 (5 bases each). The CDR3 extends over 14 amino acids. CDR1 is SEHNR and CDR2 is FQNEAQ in the germline V gene (reference sequence). V lost 5 bases and J 7 bases, leaving 17 bases between the germline ends. The CDR3 spells CASSDTRSGLTQYF. The CDR3 coding sequence is TGTGCCAGCAGCGACACGAGGTCGGGGCTGACCCAGTACTTC.

Only a few counts were recorded for this clonotype. The chain joins TRBV29-1 to TRBJ2-7; D is perhaps TRBD1 or TRBD2 (7 bases each). There are 14 residues in the CDR3. Germline CDR1 and CDR2: SQVTM and ANQGSEA. V was trimmed by 1 base and J by 3 bases, leaving 13 bases between them. Here the CDR3 reads CSVEVVRGGYEQYF. CDR3 DNA sequence: TGCAGCGTTGAAGTTGTCAGGGGGGGCTACGAGCAGTACTTC.

This clonotype was detected many times. The chain joins TRBV11-3 to TRBJ1-1; tentative D call: TRBD1 (5 bases). V lost 7 bases, J lost 9 bases, and 12 bases lay in between. The CDR3 is 11 amino acids. Germline CDR1 is SGHNT and CDR2 is YENEEA. The CDR3 DNA sequence: TGTGCCAGCATCACAGGAACTCAAGCTTTCTTT. It yields the protein CASITGTQAFF.

The chain uses TRBV20-1 and TRBJ2-4; D gene ambiguous. Trimming removed 0 bases at V and 0 bases at J, with 15 bases between. The CDR3 consists of 17 residues. The germline CDR1 and CDR2 sequences are DFQATT and SNEGSKA (reference sequence). The DNA for the CDR3 is TGCAGTGCTAGAGATTCGGCCTTGTTACTAGCCAAAAACATTCAGTACTTC. It specifies CSARDSALLLAKNIQYF.

This clonotype has only a few counts. The gene calls are TRBV5-5 and TRBJ1-1, with D uncertain. Germline-derived CDR1 and CDR2 are SGHKS and YYEKEE (reference sequence). The CDR3 contains 14 residues. The V end was cut by 0 bases, the J end by 1 base, with 7 bases between. CDR3 in DNA: TGTGCCAGCAGCTTGGTAACGGGGAACACTGAAGCTTTCTTT. Translating it yields CASSLVTGNTEAFF. The full variable domain, its missing parts supplied by reference TRBV5-5 and TRBJ1-1, is DAGVTQSPTHLIKTRGQQVTLRCSPISGHKSVSWYQQVLGQGPQFIFQYYEKEERGRGNFPDRFSARQFPNYSSELNVNALLLGDSALYLCASSLVTGNTEAFFGQGTRLTVV.

The chain uses TRBV6-1 and TRBJ1-1; tentatively, D is TRBD1 (5 bases). The CDR3 loop spans 13 amino acids. The V and J ends lost 4 bases and 8 bases respectively, with 14 bases between them. Germline CDR1 and CDR2: MNHNS and SASEGT. CDR3 region: CASSALGTHEAFF. Here the CDR3 DNA reads TGTGCCAGCAGTGCCCTCGGGACTCACGAAGCTTTCTTT.

This clonotype came up many times. This chain links TRBV12-3 or TRBV12-4 with TRBJ1-1, with 9 bases lining up with TRBD1. The junction had 10 bases not matched to a gene; V was cut back by 6 bases and J by 11 bases. The CDR3 loop spans 13 amino acids. The CDR3 DNA follows: TGTGCCAGCAGCCCAACCAGGGACAGGGCGGCTTTCTTT. It codes for CASSPTRDRAAFF.

This clonotype was observed a handful of times. The CDR3 DNA is TGTGCCATCGCCCCCGCGGCTGGAAACACCATATATTTT. It translates to CAIAPAAGNTIYF. The genes are TRBV19 and TRBJ1-3; D remains ambiguous. Germline values: CDR1 LNHDA, CDR2 SQIVND (reference sequence). This CDR3 has 13 residues. The V gene lost 10 bases and the J gene lost 2 bases, with 12 bases spanning the gap. The full variable domain, in which reference TRBV19 and TRBJ1-3 provide the parts outside the CDR3, is DGGITQSPKYLFRKEGQNVTLSCEQNLNHDAMYWYRQDPGQGLRLIYYSQIVNDFQKGDIAEGYSVSREKKESFPLTVTSAQKNPTAFYLCAIAPAAGNTIYFGEGSWLTVV.

There are many counts of this clonotype. The chain recombines TRBV7-8 with TRBJ1-1; D perhaps matches TRBD1 (5 bases). Trimming took off 1 base at V and 4 bases at J, with 16 bases between the two ends. This CDR3 region has 16 residues. CDR1 SGHVS and CDR2 FQNEAQ come from the germline V gene. The CDR3 DNA reads as TGTGCCAGCAGCTTAGGATACGGGGCGCTTAGCACTGAAGCTTTCTTT. Protein product: CASSLGYGALSTEAFF.

The sample holds many counts of this clonotype. V and J are TRBV2 and TRBJ1-1; 7 bases fit TRBD1. This CDR3 contains 14 residues. Unmatched junction bases numbered 7, after V lost 3 bases and J lost 6 bases. Germline CDR1 reads SNHLY; CDR2 reads FYNNEI. The DNA for the CDR3 is TGTGCCAGCAGTGAGATGACAGGGTACGCTGAAGCTTTCTTT. Translation gives CASSEMTGYAEAFF.

This clonotype turned up a few times. The V gene is TRBV2, the J gene TRBJ1-6, with 8 bases that match TRBD1. V dropped 6 bases and J dropped 10; count of bases not matched to a gene: 5. Germline CDR1 is SNHLY and CDR2 is FYNNEI. The CDR3 sequence is 13 residues long. The CDR3 nucleotides are TGTGCCAGCAGGACAGGGGCGCGATCACCCCTCCACTTT. This gives the protein CASRTGARSPLHF.

This clonotype has a count of ten or more. This sequence joins TRBV11-2 and TRBJ2-7; maybe TRBD2 (5 bases). The CDR3 length is 15 residues. Germline CDR1 SGHAT, CDR2 FQNNGV. V dropped 1 base and J dropped 3 bases, with 13 bases sitting between them. The CDR3 nucleotides read TGTGCCAGCAGCTTAGGTGGAGGATCTCGCTACGAGCAGTACTTC. Its protein is CASSLGGGSRYEQYF.

This clonotype was counted at least ten times. V usage is TRBV7-9 and J usage is TRBJ2-2, with D possibly matching TRBD2 (6 bases). Trimming cost V 3 bases and J 0 bases, with 8 bases left between them. Germline V CDR1 and CDR2: SEHNR, FQNEAQ (reference sequence). This CDR3 is 15 amino acids long. The CDR3 nucleotides read TGTGCCAGCAGCTTTAGCGGTTCGAACACCGGGGAGCTGTTTTTT. Translated, it gives CASSFSGSNTGELFF.

At least ten counts were recorded for this clonotype. V usage is TRBV7-9 and J usage is TRBJ1-6, with D possibly matching TRBD1 (5 bases). Germline CDR1 and CDR2: SEHNR and FQNEAQ (reference sequence). This CDR3 contains 16 residues. Deletions cut 1 base from V and 7 bases from J, with 14 bases between. The CDR3 is CASSLGGPGGNSPLHF. The CDR3 DNA sequence: TGTGCCAGCAGCTTAGGGGGCCCCGGGGGAAATTCACCCCTCCACTTT.

This clonotype was counted between two and nine times. The chain recombines TRBV7-6 with TRBJ1-1; D ambiguous. There are 13 residues in the CDR3. CDR1 is SGHVS and CDR2 is FNYEAQ in the germline V gene. V was clipped by 3 bases and J by 9 bases, with 14 bases between them. The CDR3 DNA reads as TGTGCCAGCAGCTTGGTGCATGGAACCAAAGCTTTCTTT. It yields the protein CASSLVHGTKAFF.

The chain employs TRBV20-1 and TRBJ2-5, with D unclear. The germline gives CDR1 DFQATT, CDR2 SNEGSKA (reference sequence). Trimming removed 0 bases from V and 5 bases from J, with 16 bases in between. This CDR3 region has 15 residues. CDR3 residues: CSARDGPNRRETQYF. CDR3 nucleotide sequence: TGCAGTGCTAGAGATGGCCCCAACCGCAGGGAGACCCAGTACTTC.